A single T cell receptor beta chain is shown here with its context. There is no known antigen for this receptor. Within one base of it there is no much larger clone, and no base qualities were kept. These data belong to a study of shared clonotypes between healthy human individuals (dated by TCRdb to the early 2020s). Broadly, across the study: The cohort included three men and a couple of women between 18 and 49 years of age. For each donor, three plates each were used for CD4 naive and CD4 memory, two plates were used for CD8 naive, and one plate was used for CD8 memory. The study deeply sequenced blood TCR repertoires of about five healthy adults to estimate repertoire size and the extent of clonotype sharing between individuals. To increase sequencing depth and limit assay-specific biases, different laboratories used diverse techniques to prepare libraries and sequence TCR repertoires. Each donor's leukapheresis produced roughly between about 0.8 and 10 billion PBMCs.

The donors were healthy, HIV-negative adults who had no recently reported acute infections or vaccinations. All donors were Caucasian adults living in Nashville, Tennessee, USA. Magnetic negative selection was used to enrich CD4+ T cells, after which naive cells were positively selected on CD45RA and the negative fraction became the memory subset. Blood was collected by leukapheresis, and PBMCs were isolated by Ficoll-Histopaque density gradient centrifugation and then cryopreserved in liquid nitrogen vapor phase. Analytical flow cytometry was used to check the purity and quantity of every magnetically sorted T cell population. From each sorted fraction, genomic DNA was isolated and quantified by UV absorbance on a Nanodrop 2000c. Using the deep immunoSEQ assay, TCR CDR3 regions were amplified from genomic DNA by multiplex PCR. Genomic DNA extracted from each cell subset was distributed evenly over all wells of several immunoSEQ 96-well plates, and each plate served as one replicate. For sorted subsets, each replicate PCR was loaded with 200 ng genomic DNA, equivalent to 30,000 or so T cell genomes. The purified libraries were quantified using a Qubit 3.0 fluorometer, sized with a Bioanalyzer 2100, and then quantified again using the KAPA Library Quantification kit. Each immunoSEQ 96-well plate was sequenced on its own single-read 150-cycle Illumina NextSeq 550 flow cell. Concerning the study's data processing: Because the immunoSEQ output held only junctional sequences and lacked quality scores, the filtering could not match the filtering applied to full-length reads. Sequences were annotated with PyIR, a Python wrapper for IgBLAST v1.9, using IMGT germline references to assign V/J genes and CDR3. Reads were removed for weak V/J assignments (E-value above 1e-6), missing CDR3, stop codons, out-of-frame junctions, or ambiguous translated residues. V3J clonotypes were defined by identical inferred V gene, J gene, and CDR3 amino acid sequence. Percentage overlap between repertoires was calculated by dividing the number of shared unique clonotypes by the size of the smaller repertoire. Three approaches were used to assess repertoire richness: RTK rarefaction, the Chao1 estimator, and Recon v2.1 estimates of unobserved clonotypes. Generation probabilities for all TCRbeta clonotypes obtained by the gDNA method from four donors were computed using OLGA. TCRdb's version of the immuneACCESS table is confined to in-frame rearrangements and falls short of the full clone set. An unresolved V gene accounts for under half of the shortfall where checked; the remainder is of unknown origin. That table furnishes V, J and clone size, whereas the DNA furnished D and trimming. The sample contains millions of clones, around 94% of them found a single time. The top ten hold more than 0.12% of the sample.

What the study reported, not specific to this receptor: Pairwise subsampling indicated that sequencing depth was expected to affect the degree of clonotype sharing among donors. Sharing across several donors was observed for around 5% of naive CD4, 3% to 3.5% of naive CD8, 2% to 2.5% of memory CD4, and about 0.39% of memory CD8 clonotypes. Sampling was restricted to blood, and TCR repertoires in tissues likely differ from the TCR repertoires found in blood. Larger estimated clonotype richness was generally found for naive subsets than for memory subsets. Higher generation probabilities were observed for clonotypes shared by all four sorted-subset donors than for non-shared clonotypes. The genetic and exposure-history diversity represented was limited by the small number of donors. Even with the large sequencing depth, rarefaction of the sorted-subset datasets indicated that sequencing was incomplete.

Including cysteine and phenylalanine, the CDR3 has 13 amino acids. The read is trimmed to its CDR3 DNA, 39 bases read in frame from base 1. V was cut back by 0 bases and J by 9 bases, leaving a gap of 12 bases between them. From the germline V gene, CDR1 is SGHRS and CDR2 is YFSETQ. This receptor was identified in a man between 18 and 29 years old in good health. Sequenced: naive CD4+ T cells sorted from blood. The intended sense of this specimen's cell subset or site label: CD45RA+ positively selected. The rearrangement combines TRBV5-1 with TRBJ2-5; the D gene could be TRBD1 or TRBD2, each one agreeing over 5 bases. The CDR3 here reads CASSLGVEGPQYF. The nucleotide sequence is given as TGCGCCAGCAGCTTGGGGGTCGAGGGGCCCCAGTACTTC.